Below are 5 T cell receptor beta chains sequenced from a single sample in a study of cytomegalovirus exposure and HLA in healthy donors. Researchers ran the PCR with 60 Vbeta and 13 Jbeta primers. Data came from immunoSEQ multiplex PCR; TCRdb stores just in-frame clones and leaves some out. This table holds some 130,000 clones, around 80% found once. The sequenced sample consisted of PBMCs. Every receptor here comes from a man between 18 and 35 years old in good health and CMV-seronegative.

The chain carries TRBV18 and TRBJ1-1; perhaps TRBD1 as D (6 bases). In germline, CDR1 is KGHSH, CDR2 LQKENI. The V gene lost 6 bases and the J gene lost 0 bases, with 8 bases spanning the gap. The CDR3 totals 13 residues. The CDR3 coding sequence is TGTGCCAGCTCGACAGGAGTGAACACTGAAGCTTTCTTT. Residues: CASSTGVNTEAFF.

The chain carries TRBV19 and TRBJ2-1; possibly TRBD2 for D (5 bases). The CDR3 length is 13 residues. V was shortened by 9 bases and J by 6 bases, with 15 bases between the two germline ends. Germline-derived CDR1 and CDR2 are LNHDA and SQIVND (reference sequence). The CDR3 nucleotides read TGTGCCAGCTCACCGATAGGAGGCAATGAGCAGTTCTTC. Amino acid sequence: CASSPIGGNEQFF.

The chain links TRBV7-2 to TRBJ2-5; 13 bases map to TRBD2. J gave up 4 bases and V 7 bases, and 6 bases lay outside the gene matches. Per germline, CDR1 SGHTA and CDR2 FQGNSA. The CDR3 has 15 residues. The DNA of the CDR3 is TGTGCCAGCATCGAACTAGCGGGAGGGGGAGAGACCCAGTACTTC. It codes for CASIELAGGGETQYF.

The chain uses TRBV4-1 and TRBJ1-5, with TRBD1 matching 7 bases. V dropped 2 bases and J dropped 2; count of bases not matched to a gene: 6. The CDR3 is 16 amino acids. The germline gives CDR1 MGHRA, CDR2 YSYEKL. The CDR3 DNA follows: TGCGCCAGCAGCCAAACGACAGGGTGGGGCAATCAGCCCCAGCATTTT. Translated, it gives CASSQTTGWGNQPQHF.

The chain uses TRBV28 and TRBJ2-2; a possible D gene is TRBD2 (6 bases). Trimming took off 6 bases at V and 1 base at J, with 12 bases between the two ends. This CDR3 has 15 amino acids. Germline loops: CDR1 MDHEN, CDR2 SYDVKM. In nucleotides, the CDR3 is TGTGCCAGCAGAGTAGCGGAGGAGAACACCGGGGAGCTGTTTTTT. Translated, it gives CASRVAEENTGELFF. Full variable domain (outside the CDR3, taken from reference TRBV28 and TRBJ2-2): DVKVTQSSRYLVKRTGEKVFLECVQDMDHENMFWYRQDPGLGLRLIYFSYDVKMKEKGDIPEGYSVSREKKERFSLILESASTNQTSMYLCASRVAEENTGELFFGEGSRLTVL.